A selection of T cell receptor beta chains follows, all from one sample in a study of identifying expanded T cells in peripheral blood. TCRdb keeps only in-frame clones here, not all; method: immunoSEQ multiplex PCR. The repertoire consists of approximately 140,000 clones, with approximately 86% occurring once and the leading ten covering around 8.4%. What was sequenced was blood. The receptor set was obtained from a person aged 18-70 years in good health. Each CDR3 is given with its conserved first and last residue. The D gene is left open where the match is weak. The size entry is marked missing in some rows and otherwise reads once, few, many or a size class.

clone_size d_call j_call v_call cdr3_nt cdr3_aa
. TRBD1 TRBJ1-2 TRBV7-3 TGTGCCAGCAGCTTAAATGGACAGGGTCGAGGCTACACCTTC CASSLNGQGRGYTF
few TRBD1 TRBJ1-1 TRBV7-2 TGTGCCAGCAGCTTAGTGGGGGACAGGGCGGATCAGGCTTTCTTT CASSLVGDRADQAFF
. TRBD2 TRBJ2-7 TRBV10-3 TGTGCCATCAGTGAGTCCGGACTAGCGGGAGTCGGCGAGCAGTACTTC CAISESGLAGVGEQYF
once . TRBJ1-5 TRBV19 TGTGCCAGTAGTTCTAGTGTGTTGGGAAATCAGCCCCAGCATTTT CASSSSVLGNQPQHF
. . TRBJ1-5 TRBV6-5 TGTGCCAGCAGTTCGGCCCGGGGGCCCCAGCATTTT CASSSARGPQHF
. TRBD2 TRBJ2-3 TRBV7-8 TGTGCCAGCAACTTACGGCTTAGCGGGGGGGACACAGATACGCAGTATTTT CASNLRLSGGDTDTQYF
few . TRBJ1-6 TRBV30 TGTGCCTGGAGTATAGGGGGGCTCCCCAATTCACCCCTCCACTTT CAWSIGGLPNSPLHF
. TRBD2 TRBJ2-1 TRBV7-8 TGTGCCAGCAGCCAGCTAGCGGGAACCTACAATGAGCAGTTCTTC CASSQLAGTYNEQFF
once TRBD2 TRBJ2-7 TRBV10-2 TGCGCCAGCAGTGAATGGGGGGGGACTTACGAGCAGTACTTC CASSEWGGTYEQYF
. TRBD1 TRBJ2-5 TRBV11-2 TGTGCCAGCAGGTCTAATCAGGGGGCTCTAGAGACCCAGTACTTC CASRSNQGALETQYF
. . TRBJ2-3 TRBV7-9 TGTGCCAGCGATTTTAGGACTACCTCCACAGATACGCAGTATTTT CASDFRTTSTDTQYF
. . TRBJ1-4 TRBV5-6 TGTGCCAGCAGCTCCGGGCCGAGGTCAACTAATGAAAAACTGTTTTTT CASSSGPRSTNEKLFF
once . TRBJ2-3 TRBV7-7 TGTGCCAGCAGCTTAGGGGGCACAGATACGCAGTATTTT CASSLGGTDTQYF
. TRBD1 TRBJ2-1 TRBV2 TGTGCCAGCAAGACTGGACAGGGTAGCAATGAGCAGTTCTTC CASKTGQGSNEQFF
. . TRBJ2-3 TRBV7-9 TGTGCCAGCAGCTTGACGGGGGCAGATACGCAGTATTTT CASSLTGADTQYF
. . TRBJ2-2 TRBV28 TGTGCCAGCACCCCAGGGGGGGCCCCCGGGGAGCTGTTTTTT CASTPGGAPGELFF
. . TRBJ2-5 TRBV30 TGTGCCTGGGCCGAAGGACTTAGGGAGACCCAGTACTTC CAWAEGLRETQYF
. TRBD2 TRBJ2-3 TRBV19 TGTGCCAGTAGTACACTAGCGGGAGGCACAGATACGCAGTATTTT CASSTLAGGTDTQYF
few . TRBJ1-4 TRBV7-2 TGTGCCAGCAGCTTAGACGGGGGCGAGAGGGAAAAACTGTTTTTT CASSLDGGEREKLFF
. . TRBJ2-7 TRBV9 TGTGCCAGCAGCGTCGGAGGGGAAAACTACGAGCAGTACTTC CASSVGGENYEQYF
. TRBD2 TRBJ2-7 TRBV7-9 TGTGCCAGCAGCCCCCGGCGGGAGTTTTACGAGCAGTACTTC CASSPRREFYEQYF
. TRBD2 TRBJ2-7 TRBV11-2 TGTGCCAGCAGCCGGGGCGGGAGGGAGCAGTACTTC CASSRGGREQYF
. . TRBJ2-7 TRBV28 TGTGCCAGCTGCGGGACAAATTCCTACGAGCAGTACTTC CASCGTNSYEQYF
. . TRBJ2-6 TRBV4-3 TGCGCCAGCAGCCAAAGCTGGGAGACCTCTGGGGCCAACGTCCTGACTTTC CASSQSWETSGANVLTF
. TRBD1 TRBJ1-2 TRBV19 TGTGCCAGTAGTCTGCAGGGGGCGTTAAGCTATGGCTACACCTTC CASSLQGALSYGYTF
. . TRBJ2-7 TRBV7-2 TGTGCCAGCAGCTTAGCTCCCGACGAGCAGTACTTC CASSLAPDEQYF
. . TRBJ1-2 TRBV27 TGTGCCAGCAGCCTAGGGCCCCGTCCACACAACTATGGCTACACCTTC CASSLGPRPHNYGYTF
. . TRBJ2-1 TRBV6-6 TGTGCCAGCAGGGTAACTTTGGATGAGCAGTTCTTC CASRVTLDEQFF
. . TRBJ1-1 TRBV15 TGTGCCACCAGCAGAGATCGGGAACCTTACACTGAAGCTTTCTTT CATSRDREPYTEAFF
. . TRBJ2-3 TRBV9 TGTGCCAGCAATACGTGGGCGGCAGATACGCAGTATTTT CASNTWAADTQYF
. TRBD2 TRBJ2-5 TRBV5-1 TGCGCCAGCAGCCGCGGGGGTCCCCAGGCAAAAGAGACCCAGTACTTC CASSRGGPQAKETQYF
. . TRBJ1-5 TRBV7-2 TGTGCCAGCAGCTTGGTGGGAGCGGATCAGCCCCAGCATTTT CASSLVGADQPQHF
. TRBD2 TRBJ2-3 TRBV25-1 TGTGCCAGCAGTGTAAGCCGCGGGAGCGGATCAGATACGCAGTATTTT CASSVSRGSGSDTQYF
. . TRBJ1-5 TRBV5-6 TGTGCCAGCAGCTCGAGGTATAGCAATCAGCCCCAGCATTTT CASSSRYSNQPQHF
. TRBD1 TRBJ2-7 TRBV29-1 TGCAGCGTTGTCACACGCAGCCGGGACAGGGGACGCGAGCAGTACTTC CSVVTRSRDRGREQYF
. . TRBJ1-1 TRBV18 TGTGCCAGCTCACGCGGGACTCCTAACACTGAAGCTTTCTTT CASSRGTPNTEAFF
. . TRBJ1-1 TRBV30 TGTGCCTGGAGTGTACGGGAGTTGAACACTGAAGCTTTCTTT CAWSVRELNTEAFF
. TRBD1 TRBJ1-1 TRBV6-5 TGTGCCAGCAGCAAAACCGGGACAGGGTGGGCTGAAGCTTTCTTT CASSKTGTGWAEAFF
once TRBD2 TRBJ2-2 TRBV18 TGTGCCAGCTCACCACCGATGGGACAGGGTACTAGCGGGAGTCACGGGGAGCTGTTTTTT CASSPPMGQGTSGSHGELFF
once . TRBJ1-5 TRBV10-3 TGTGCCATCGCCAACAGTGCTTCCCGAAGCAATCAGCCCCAGCATTTT CAIANSASRSNQPQHF
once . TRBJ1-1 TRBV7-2 TGTGCCAGCAGCTTTCCCCGGGCAGGGTCGAACACTGAAGCTTTCTTT CASSFPRAGSNTEAFF
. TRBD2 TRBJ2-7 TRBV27 TGTGCCAGCAGTCCCAAACTAGCGGGGGGTCTCTACGAGCAGTACTTC CASSPKLAGGLYEQYF
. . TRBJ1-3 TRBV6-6 TGTGCCAGCATCCCCGACAGAGTAGAAAACACCATATATTTT CASIPDRVENTIYF
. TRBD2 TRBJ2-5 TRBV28 TGTGCCAGCATGGGAGCGGGGTGGGACCAAGAGACCCAGTACTTC CASMGAGWDQETQYF
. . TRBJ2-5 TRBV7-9 TGTGCCAGCTCTAAGCGCGTCGCGTTCCAGTACTTC CASSKRVAFQYF
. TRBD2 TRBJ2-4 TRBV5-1 TGCGCCAGCAGCATAGGCCTAGCGGACCTAGCCAAAAACATTCAGTACTTC CASSIGLADLAKNIQYF
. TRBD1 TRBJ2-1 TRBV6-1 TGTGCCAGCAGTGAATCGGACAGGGGGAGCGATGAGCAGTTCTTC CASSESDRGSDEQFF
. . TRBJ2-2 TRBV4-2 TGTGCCAGCAGCCAAGAAGACGGACTGGAGGCCGGGGAGCTGTTTTTT CASSQEDGLEAGELFF
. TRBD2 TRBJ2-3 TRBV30 TGTGCCTGGGTAGCGGGAACCCGCACAGATACGCAGTATTTT CAWVAGTRTDTQYF
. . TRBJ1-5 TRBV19 TGTGCCAGTAGTATACCCGGGGACTGGCGTCAGCCCCAGCATTTT CASSIPGDWRQPQHF
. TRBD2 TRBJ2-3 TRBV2 TGTGCCAGCAGTGACCCGGGACTAGCGGGAGGTAGCGCAGATACGCAGTATTTT CASSDPGLAGGSADTQYF
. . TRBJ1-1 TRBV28 TGTGCCAGCAGGGGCAGGGTCATGAACACTGAAGCTTTCTTT CASRGRVMNTEAFF
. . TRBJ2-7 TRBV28 TGTGCCAGCAGACGGCCCGACGCATTCACCTACGAGCAGTACTTC CASRRPDAFTYEQYF